Reported below is one T cell receptor (beta chain). The antigen remains unidentified. PCR primers comprised 60 Vbeta and 13 Jbeta primers. Authors' data handling: An analysis that came later counted some 81 million unique TCR beta chains, 9 million to 12 million shared. Using immunoSEQ multiplex PCR, the repertoire was profiled, and TCRdb retains in-frame clones only, with some absent. Clone size and V and J calls were adopted from that table, with D and trimming inferred from the DNA. This repertoire shows under 200,000 clones, 80% found once; its top ten account for about 4.3%. The sample comes from a study of cytomegalovirus exposure and HLA in healthy donors. The study, taken as a whole, reports: Sequencing likely generated an artifact that appeared as a cluster of highly shared sequence variants.

The donors comprised healthy bone marrow donors. Germline CDR1 is LNHDA and CDR2 is SQIVND (reference sequence). The CDR3 runs 14 residues. Trimming removed 3 bases from V and 3 bases from J, with 12 bases in between. What was sequenced was PBMCs. The source of this sequence is a young man in good health and CMV-seronegative. The genes are TRBV19 and TRBJ2-7; D uncertain. The CDR3 reads CASSMANTYYEQYF. CDR3 bases: TGTGCCAGTAGTATGGCCAACACGTACTACGAGCAGTACTTC.